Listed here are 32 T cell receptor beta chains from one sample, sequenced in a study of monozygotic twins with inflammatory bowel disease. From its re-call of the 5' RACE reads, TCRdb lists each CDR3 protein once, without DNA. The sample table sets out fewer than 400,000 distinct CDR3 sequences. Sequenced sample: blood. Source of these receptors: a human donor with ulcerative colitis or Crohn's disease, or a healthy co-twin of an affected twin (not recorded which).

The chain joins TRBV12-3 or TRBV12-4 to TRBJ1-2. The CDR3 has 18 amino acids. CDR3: CASSLGHGGGPYNYGYTF.

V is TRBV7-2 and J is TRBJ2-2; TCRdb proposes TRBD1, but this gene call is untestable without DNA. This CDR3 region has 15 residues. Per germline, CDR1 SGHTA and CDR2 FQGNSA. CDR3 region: CASSFKTGGAGELFF.

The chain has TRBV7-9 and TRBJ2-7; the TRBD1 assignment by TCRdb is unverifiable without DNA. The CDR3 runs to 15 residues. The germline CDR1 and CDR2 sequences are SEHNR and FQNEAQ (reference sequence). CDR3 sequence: CASSLARDRDHEQYF.

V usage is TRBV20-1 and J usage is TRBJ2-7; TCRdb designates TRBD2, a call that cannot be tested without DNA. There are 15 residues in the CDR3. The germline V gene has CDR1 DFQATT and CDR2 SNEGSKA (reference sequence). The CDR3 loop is CSSPRLAGGSYEQYF.

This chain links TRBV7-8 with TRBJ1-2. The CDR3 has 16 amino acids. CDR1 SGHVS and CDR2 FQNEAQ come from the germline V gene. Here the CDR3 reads CASSHRAGSSNYGYTF.

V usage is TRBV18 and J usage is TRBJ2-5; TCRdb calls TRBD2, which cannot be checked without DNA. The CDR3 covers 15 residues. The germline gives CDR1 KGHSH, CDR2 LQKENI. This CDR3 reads CASSTYNSGGETQYF.

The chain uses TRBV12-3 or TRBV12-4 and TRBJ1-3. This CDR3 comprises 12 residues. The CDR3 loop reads CASSFYGNTIYF.

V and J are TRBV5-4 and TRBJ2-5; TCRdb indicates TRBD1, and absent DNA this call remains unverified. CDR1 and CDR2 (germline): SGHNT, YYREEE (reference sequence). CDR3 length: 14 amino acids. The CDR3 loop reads CASSPLAGEETQYF.

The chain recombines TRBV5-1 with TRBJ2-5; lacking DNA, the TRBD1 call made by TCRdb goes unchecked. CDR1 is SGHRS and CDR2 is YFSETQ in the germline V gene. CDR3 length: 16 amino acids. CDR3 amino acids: CASSLAGGGERETQYF.

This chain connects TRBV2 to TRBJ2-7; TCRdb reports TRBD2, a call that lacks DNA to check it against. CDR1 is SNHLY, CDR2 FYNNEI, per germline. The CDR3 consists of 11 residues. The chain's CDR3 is CASSSGVEQYF.

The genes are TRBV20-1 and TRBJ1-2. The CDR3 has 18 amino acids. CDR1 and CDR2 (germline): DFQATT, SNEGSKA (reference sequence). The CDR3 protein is CSASHLQSRSDTNYGYTF.

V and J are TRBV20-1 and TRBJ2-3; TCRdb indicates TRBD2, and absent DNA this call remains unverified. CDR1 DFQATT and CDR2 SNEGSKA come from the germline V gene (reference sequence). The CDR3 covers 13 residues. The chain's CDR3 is CSAGPGLAITQYF.

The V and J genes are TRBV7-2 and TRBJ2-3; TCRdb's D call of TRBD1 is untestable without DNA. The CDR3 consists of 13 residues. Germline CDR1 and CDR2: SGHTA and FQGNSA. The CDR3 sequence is CASRRRGADTQYF.

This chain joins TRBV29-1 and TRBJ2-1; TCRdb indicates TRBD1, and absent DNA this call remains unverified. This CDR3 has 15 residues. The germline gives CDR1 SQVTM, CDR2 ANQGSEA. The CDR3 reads CSASPPGQGNNEQFF.

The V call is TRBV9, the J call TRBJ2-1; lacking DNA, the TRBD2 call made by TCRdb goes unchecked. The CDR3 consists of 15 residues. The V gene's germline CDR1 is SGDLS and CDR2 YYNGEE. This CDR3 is CASSAGTTVYNEQFF.

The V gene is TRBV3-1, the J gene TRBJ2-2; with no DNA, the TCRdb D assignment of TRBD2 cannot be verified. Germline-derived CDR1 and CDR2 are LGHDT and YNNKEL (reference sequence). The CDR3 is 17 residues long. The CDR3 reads CASSQDGTSGGAGELFF. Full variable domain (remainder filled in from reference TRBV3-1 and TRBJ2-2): DTAVSQTPKYLVTQMGNDKSIKCEQNLGHDTMYWYKQDSKKFLKIMFSYNNKELIINETVPNRFSPKSPDKAHLNLHINSLELGDSAVYFCASSQDGTSGGAGELFFGEGSRLTVL.

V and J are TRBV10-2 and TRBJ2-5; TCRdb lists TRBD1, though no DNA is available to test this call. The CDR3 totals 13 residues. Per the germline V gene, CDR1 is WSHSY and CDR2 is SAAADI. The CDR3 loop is CASSAGGFQTQYF.

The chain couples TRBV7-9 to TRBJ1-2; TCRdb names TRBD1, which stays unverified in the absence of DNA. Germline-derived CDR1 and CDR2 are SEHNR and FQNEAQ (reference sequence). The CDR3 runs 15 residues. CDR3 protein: CASSGTETGNYGYTF.

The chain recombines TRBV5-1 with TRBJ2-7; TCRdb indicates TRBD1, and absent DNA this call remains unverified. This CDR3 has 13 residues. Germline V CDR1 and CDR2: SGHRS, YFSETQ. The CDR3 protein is CASKGASTYEQYF.

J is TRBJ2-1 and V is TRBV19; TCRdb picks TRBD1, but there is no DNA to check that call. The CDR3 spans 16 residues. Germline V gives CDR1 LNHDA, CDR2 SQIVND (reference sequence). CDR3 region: CASSIVGGRKNNEQFF.

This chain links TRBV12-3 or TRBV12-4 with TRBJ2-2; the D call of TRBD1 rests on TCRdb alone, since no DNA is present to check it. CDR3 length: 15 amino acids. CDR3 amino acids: CASSYRAFNTGELFF.

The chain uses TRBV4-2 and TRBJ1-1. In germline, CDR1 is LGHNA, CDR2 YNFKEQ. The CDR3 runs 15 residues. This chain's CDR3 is CASSQLEVMNTEAFF.

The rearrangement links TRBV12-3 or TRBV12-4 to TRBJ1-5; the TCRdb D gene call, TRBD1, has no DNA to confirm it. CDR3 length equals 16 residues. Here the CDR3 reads CASSFRDRYGNQPQHF.

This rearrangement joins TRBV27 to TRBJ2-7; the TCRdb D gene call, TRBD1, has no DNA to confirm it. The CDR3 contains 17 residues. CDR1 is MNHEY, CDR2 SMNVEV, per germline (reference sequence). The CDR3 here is CASSNPIGTHWVGEQYF.

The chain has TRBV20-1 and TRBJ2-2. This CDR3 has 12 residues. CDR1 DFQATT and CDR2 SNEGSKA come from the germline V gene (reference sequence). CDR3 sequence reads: CSAPDTSGELFF.

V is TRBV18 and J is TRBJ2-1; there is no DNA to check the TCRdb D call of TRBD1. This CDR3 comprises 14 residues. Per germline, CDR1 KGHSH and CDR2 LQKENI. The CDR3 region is CASLRGTGANEQFF.

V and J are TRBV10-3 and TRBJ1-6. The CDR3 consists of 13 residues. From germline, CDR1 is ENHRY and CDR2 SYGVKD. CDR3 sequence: CAIAQLESSPLHF.

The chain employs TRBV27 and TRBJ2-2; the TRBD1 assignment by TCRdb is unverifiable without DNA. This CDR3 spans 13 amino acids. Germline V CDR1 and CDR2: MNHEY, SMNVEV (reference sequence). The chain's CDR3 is CASRQGMTGELFF.

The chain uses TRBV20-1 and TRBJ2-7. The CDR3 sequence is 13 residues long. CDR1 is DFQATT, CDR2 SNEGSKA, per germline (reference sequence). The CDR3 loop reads CSAPDHIAYEQYF.

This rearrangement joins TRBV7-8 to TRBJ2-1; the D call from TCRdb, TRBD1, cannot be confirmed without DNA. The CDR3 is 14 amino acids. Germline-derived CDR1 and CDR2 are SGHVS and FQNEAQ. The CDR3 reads CASTLDSTYNEQFF.

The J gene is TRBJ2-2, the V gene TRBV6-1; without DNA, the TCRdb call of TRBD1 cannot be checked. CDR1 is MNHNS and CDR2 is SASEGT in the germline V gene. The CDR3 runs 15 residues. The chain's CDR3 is CATRTGQTNTGELFF.

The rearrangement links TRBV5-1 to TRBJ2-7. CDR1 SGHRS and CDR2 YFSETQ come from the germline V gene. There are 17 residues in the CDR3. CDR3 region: CASSLAGAGAISYEQYF.